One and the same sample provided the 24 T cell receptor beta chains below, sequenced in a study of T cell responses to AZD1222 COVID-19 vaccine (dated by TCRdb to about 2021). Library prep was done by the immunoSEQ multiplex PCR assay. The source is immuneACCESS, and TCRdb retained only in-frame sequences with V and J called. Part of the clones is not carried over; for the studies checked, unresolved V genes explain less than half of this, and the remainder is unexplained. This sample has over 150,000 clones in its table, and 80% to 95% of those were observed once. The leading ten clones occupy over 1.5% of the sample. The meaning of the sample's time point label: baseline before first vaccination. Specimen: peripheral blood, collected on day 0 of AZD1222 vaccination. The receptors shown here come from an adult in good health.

The CDR3 DNA reads TGTGCCAGCAGTTTATCTCCGACAGGGGAATTCTACGAGCAGTACTTC. Translation: CASSLSPTGEFYEQYF. The V and J genes are TRBV27 and TRBJ2-7; the match to TRBD1 covers 8 bases. V lost 0 bases, J lost 3 bases, and 7 bases stayed unmatched. The CDR3 loop spans 16 amino acids. Germline lookup yields CDR1 MNHEY and CDR2 SMNVEV (reference sequence).

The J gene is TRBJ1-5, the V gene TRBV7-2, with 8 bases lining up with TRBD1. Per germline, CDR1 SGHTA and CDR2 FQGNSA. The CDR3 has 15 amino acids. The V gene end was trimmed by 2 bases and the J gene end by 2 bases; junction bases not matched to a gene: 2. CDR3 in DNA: TGTGCCAGCAGCTTACAGACAGGGGGCAATCAGCCCCAGCATTTT. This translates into CASSLQTGGNQPQHF.

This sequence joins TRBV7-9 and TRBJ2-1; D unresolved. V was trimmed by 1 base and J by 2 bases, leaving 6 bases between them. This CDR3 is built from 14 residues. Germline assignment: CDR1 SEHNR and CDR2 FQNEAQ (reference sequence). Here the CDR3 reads CASSLGAAYNEQFF. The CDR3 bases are TGTGCCAGCAGCTTAGGGGCTGCCTACAATGAGCAGTTCTTC.

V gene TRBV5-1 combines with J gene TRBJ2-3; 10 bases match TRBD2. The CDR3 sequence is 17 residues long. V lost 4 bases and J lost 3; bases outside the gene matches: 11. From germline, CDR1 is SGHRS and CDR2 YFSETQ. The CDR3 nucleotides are TGCGCCAGCAGCATAGGACGTCCTAGCGGGGGTACAGATACGCAGTATTTT. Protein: CASSIGRPSGGTDTQYF.

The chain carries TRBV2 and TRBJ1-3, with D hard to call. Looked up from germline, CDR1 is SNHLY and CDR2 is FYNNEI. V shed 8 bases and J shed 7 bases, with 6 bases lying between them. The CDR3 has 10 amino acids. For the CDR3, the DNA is TGTGCCAGCCGGATGAACACCATATATTTT. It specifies CASRMNTIYF.

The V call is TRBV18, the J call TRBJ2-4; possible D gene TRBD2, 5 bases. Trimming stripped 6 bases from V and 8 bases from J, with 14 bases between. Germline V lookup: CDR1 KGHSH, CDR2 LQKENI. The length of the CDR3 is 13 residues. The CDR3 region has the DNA TGTGCCAGCTCCTCGGGGTCTGGGGACATTCAGTACTTC. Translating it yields CASSSGSGDIQYF.

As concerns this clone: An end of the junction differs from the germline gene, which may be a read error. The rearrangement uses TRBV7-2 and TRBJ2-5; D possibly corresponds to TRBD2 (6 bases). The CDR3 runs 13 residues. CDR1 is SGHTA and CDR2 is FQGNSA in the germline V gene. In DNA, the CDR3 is TGTGCCAGCAGCAAGGGGACTCCAGAGGCCCAGTACTTC. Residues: CASSKGTPEAQYF.

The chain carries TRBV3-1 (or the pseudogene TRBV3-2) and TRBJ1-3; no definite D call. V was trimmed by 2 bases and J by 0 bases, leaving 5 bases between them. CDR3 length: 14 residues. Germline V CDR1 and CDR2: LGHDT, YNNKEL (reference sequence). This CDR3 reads CASSQLFSGNTIYF. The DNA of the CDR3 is TGTGCCAGCAGCCAACTGTTCTCTGGAAACACCATATATTTT.

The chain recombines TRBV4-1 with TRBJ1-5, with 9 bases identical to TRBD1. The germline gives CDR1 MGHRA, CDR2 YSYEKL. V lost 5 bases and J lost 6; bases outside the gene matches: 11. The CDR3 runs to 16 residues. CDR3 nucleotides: TGCGCCAGCAGCTCCTCCGGGACAGGGAGGGGTCAGCCCCAGCATTTT. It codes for CASSSSGTGRGQPQHF.

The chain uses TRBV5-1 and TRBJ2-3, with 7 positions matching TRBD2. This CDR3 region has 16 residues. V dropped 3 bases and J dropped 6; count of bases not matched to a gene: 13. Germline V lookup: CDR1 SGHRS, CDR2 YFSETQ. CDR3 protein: CASSSISGRERDTQYF. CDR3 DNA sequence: TGCGCCAGCAGCTCTATTAGTGGGCGGGAGAGGGATACGCAGTATTTT.

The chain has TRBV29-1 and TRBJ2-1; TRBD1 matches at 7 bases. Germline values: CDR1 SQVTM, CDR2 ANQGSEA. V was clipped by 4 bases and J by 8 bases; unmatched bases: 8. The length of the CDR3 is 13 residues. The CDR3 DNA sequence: TGCAGCGTTGTTTGGCAGGGGGACGATGAGCAGTTCTTC. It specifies CSVVWQGDDEQFF.

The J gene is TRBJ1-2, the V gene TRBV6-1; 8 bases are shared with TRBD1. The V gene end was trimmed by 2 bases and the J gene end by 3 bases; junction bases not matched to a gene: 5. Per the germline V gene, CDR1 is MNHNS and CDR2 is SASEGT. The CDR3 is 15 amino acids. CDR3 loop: CASSENTGGDYGYTF. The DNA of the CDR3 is TGTGCCAGCAGTGAAAACACAGGGGGTGACTATGGCTACACCTTC.

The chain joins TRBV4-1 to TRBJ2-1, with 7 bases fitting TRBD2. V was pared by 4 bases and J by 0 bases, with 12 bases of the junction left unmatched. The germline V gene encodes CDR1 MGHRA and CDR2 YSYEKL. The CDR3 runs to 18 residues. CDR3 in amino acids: CASSPIAGPIFSYNEQFF. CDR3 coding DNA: TGCGCCAGCAGCCCTATAGCGGGCCCCATCTTCTCCTACAATGAGCAGTTCTTC.

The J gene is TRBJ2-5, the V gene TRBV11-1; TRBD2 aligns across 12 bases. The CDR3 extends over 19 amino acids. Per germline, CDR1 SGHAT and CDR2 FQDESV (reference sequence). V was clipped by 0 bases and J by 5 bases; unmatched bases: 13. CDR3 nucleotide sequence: TGTGCCAGCAGCTTAGCAGGAGCCCTAGCGGGGGGGTCCGGGGAGACCCAGTACTTC. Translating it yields CASSLAGALAGGSGETQYF.

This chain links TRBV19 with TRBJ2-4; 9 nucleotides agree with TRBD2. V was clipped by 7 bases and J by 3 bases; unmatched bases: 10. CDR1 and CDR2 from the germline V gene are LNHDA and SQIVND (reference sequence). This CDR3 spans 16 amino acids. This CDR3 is CASTTETSGIKNIQYF. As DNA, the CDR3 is TGTGCCAGTACCACTGAGACTAGCGGAATCAAAAACATTCAGTACTTC. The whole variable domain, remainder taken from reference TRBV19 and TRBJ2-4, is DGGITQSPKYLFRKEGQNVTLSCEQNLNHDAMYWYRQDPGQGLRLIYYSQIVNDFQKGDIAEGYSVSREKKESFPLTVTSAQKNPTAFYLCASTTETSGIKNIQYFGAGTRLSVL.

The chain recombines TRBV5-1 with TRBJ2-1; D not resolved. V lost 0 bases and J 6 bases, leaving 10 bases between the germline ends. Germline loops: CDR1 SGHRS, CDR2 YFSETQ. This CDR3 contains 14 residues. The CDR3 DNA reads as TGCGCCAGCAGCTTGGGGACCGTCCCCAATGAGCAGTTCTTC. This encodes CASSLGTVPNEQFF.

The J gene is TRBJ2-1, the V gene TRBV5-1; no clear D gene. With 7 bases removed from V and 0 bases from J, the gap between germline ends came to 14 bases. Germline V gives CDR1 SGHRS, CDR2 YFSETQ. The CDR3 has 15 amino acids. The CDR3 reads CASRTPSSSYNEQFF. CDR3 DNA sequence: TGCGCCAGCCGAACCCCATCAAGCTCCTACAATGAGCAGTTCTTC.

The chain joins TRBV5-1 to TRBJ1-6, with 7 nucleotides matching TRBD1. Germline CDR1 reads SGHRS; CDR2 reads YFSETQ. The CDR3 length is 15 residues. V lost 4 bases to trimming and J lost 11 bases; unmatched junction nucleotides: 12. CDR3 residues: CASSPGQERQAPLHF. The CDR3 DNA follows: TGCGCCAGCAGCCCCGGACAGGAGCGTCAGGCACCCCTCCACTTT.

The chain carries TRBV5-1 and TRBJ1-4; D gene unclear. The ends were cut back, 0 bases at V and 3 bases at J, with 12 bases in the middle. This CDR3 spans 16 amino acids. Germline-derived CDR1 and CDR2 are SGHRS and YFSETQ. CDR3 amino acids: CASSLGPGRANEKLFF. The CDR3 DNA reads TGCGCCAGCAGCTTGGGCCCGGGGAGGGCTAATGAAAAACTGTTTTTT.

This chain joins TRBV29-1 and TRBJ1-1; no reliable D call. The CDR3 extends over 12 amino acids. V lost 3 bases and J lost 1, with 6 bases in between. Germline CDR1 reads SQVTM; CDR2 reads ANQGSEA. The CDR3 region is CSVDRGNTEAFF. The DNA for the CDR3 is TGCAGCGTTGACCGGGGGAACACTGAAGCTTTCTTT.

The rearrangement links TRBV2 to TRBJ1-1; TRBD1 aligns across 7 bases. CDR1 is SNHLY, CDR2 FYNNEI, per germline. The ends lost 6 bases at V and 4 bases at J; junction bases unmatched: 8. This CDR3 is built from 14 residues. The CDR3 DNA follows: TGTGCCAGCAGCTTAAGGGACAGCTCCACTGAAGCTTTCTTT. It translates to CASSLRDSSTEAFF.

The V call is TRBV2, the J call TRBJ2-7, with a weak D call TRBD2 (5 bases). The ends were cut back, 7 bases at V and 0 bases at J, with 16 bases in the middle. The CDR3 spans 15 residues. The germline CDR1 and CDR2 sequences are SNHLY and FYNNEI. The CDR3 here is CASTSEGGFSYEQYF. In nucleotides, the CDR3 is TGTGCCAGCACCTCCGAGGGCGGGTTCTCCTACGAGCAGTACTTC. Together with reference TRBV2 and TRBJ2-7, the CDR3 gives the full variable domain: EPEVTQTPSHQVTQMGQEVILRCVPISNHLYFYWYRQILGQKVEFLVSFYNNEISEKSEIFDDQFSVERPDGSNFTLKIRSTKLEDSAMYFCASTSEGGFSYEQYFGPGTRLTVT.

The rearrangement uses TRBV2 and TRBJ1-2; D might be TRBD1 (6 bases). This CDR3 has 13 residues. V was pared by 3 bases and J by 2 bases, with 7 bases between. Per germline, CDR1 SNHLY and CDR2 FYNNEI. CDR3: CASSDQGNYGYTF. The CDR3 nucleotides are TGTGCCAGCAGTGATCAGGGGAACTATGGCTACACCTTC.

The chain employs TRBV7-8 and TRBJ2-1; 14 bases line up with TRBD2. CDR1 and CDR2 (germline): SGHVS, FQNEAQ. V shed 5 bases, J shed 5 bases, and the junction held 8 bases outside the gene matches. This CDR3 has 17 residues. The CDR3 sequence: CASSPGLAGDPDNEQFF. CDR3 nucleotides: TGTGCCAGCAGCCCGGGACTAGCGGGAGACCCTGACAATGAGCAGTTCTTC.